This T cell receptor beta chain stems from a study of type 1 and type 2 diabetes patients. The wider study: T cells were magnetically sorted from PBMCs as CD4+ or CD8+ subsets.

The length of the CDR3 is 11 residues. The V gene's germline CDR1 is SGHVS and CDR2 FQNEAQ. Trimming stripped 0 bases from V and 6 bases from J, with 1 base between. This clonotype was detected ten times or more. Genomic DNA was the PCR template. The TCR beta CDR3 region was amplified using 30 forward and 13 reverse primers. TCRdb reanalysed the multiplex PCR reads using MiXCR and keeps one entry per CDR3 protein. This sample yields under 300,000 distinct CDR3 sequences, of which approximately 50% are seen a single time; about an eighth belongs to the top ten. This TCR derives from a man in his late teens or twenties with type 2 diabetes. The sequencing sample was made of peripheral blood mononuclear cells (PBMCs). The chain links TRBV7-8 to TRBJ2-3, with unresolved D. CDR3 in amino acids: CASSLADTQYF. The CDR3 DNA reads TGTGCCAGCAGCTTAGCCGATACGCAGTATTTT.